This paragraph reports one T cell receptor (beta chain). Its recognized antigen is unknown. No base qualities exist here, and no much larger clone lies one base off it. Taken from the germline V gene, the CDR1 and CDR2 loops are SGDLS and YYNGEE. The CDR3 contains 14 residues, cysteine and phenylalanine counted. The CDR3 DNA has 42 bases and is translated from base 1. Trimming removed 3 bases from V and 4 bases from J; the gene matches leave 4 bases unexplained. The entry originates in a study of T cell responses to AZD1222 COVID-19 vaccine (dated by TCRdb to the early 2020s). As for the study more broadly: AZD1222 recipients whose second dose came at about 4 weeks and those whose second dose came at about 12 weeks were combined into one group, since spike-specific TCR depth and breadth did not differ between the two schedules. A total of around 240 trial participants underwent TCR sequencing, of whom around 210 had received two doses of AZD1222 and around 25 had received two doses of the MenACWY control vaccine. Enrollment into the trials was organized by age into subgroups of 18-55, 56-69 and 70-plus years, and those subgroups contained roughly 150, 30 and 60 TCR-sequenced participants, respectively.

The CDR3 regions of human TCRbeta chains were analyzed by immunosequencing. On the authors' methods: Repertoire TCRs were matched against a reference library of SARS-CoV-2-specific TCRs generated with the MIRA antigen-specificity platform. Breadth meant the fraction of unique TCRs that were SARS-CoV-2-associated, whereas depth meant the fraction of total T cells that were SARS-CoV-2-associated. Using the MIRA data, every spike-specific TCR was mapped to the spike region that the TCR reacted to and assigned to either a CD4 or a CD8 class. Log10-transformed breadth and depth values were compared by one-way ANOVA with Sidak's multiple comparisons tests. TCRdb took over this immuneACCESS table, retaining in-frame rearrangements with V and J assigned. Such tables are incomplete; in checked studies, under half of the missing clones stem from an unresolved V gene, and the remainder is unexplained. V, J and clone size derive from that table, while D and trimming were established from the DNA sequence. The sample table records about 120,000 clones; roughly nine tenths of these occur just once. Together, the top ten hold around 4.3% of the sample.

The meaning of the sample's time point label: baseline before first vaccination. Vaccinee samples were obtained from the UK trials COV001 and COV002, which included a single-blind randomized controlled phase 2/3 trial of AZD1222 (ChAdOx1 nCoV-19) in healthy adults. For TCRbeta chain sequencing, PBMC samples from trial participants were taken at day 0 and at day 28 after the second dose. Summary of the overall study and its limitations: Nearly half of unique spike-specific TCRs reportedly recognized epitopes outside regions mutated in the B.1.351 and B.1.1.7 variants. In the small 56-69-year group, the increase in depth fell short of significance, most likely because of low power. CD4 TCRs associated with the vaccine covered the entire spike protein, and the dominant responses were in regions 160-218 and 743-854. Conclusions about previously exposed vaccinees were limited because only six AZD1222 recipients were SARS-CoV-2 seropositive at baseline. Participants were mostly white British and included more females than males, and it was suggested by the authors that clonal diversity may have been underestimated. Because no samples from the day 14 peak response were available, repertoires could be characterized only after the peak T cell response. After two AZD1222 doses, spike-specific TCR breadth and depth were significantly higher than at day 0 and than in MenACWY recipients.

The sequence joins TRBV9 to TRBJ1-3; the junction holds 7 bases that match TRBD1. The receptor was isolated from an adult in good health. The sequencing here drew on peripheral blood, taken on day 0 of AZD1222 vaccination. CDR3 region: CASSAGTAGNTIYF. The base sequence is TGTGCCAGCAGCGCCGGGACAGCCGGAAACACCATATATTTT.